This TCR beta chain was retrieved from a study of Ad26.COV2.S vaccination and SARS-CoV-2 variants. Sequencing was performed with immunoSEQ multiplex PCR; in TCRdb, only in-frame clones are kept and a portion is missing. The sample comprises more than 300,000 clones, just under 85% of which are singletons, and approximately 2.2% rests with the top ten. About this clone itself: Its target is not known.

The treatment denotes: about 20 received Ad26.COV2.S at low or high dose, single or two shots; 5 received placebo; per-sample allocation not given. Vaccine and placebo recipients were sampled on day 63 after the first injection. The vaccine delivered Wuhan-strain SARS-CoV-2 spike through an Ad26 vector. Study results and limitations: Spike-specific CD8+ and CD4+ T cell responses reportedly showed substantial breadth after vaccination.

V shed 5 bases and J shed 0 bases, with 17 bases lying between them. Germline V gene data show CDR1 as SNHLY and CDR2 as FYNNEI. This CDR3 spans 18 amino acids. The sequence derives from a person between 18 and 65 years old who received the Ad26.COV2.S COVID-19 vaccine or a placebo. This rearrangement joins TRBV2 to TRBJ1-6, with D perhaps matching TRBD1 (5 bases). The sample consisted of peripheral blood, taken in a trial of Ad26.COV2.S vaccine versus placebo. The CDR3 region has the DNA TGTGCCAGCAGTCTCCGGGACGTCCACAGCTCCTATAATTCACCCCTCCACTTT. It yields the protein CASSLRDVHSSYNSPLHF.